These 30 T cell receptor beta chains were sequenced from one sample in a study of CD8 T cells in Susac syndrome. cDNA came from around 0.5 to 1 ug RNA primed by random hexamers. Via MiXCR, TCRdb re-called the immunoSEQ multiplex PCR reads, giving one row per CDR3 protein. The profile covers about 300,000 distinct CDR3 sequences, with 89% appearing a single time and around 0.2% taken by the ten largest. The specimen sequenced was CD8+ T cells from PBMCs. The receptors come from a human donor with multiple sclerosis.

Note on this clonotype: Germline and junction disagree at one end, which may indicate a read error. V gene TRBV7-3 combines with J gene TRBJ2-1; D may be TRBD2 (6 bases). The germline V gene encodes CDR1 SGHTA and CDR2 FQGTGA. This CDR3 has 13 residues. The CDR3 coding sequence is TGTGCCAGCAGCTTAATTGGGACTCCACCCTCGGTCTTC. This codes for CASSLIGTPPSVF.

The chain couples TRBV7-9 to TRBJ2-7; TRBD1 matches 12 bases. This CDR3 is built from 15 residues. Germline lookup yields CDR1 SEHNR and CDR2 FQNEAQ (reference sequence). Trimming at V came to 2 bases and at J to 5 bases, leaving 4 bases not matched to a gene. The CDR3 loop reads CASSLPGQGADEQYF. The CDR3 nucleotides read TGTGCCAGCAGCTTACCGGGACAGGGGGCCGACGAGCAGTACTTC.

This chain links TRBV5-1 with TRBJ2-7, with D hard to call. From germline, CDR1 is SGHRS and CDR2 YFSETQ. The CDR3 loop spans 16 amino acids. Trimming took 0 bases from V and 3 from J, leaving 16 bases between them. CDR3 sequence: CASSLASSVFLYEQYF. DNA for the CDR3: TGCGCCAGCAGCTTGGCCTCGTCAGTGTTCCTCTACGAGCAGTACTTC.

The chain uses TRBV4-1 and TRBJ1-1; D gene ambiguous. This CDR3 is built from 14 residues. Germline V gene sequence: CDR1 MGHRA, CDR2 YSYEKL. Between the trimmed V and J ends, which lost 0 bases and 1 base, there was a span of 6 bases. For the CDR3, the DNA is TGCGCCAGCAGCCAAGAAAACAGGAACACTGAAGCTTTCTTT. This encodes CASSQENRNTEAFF.

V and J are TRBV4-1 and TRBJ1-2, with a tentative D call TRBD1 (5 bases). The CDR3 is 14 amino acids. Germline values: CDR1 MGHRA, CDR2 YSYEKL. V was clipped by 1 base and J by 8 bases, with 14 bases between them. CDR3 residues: CASSQGPGQIGYTF. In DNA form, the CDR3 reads TGCGCCAGCAGCCAAGGCCCGGGGCAAATAGGCTACACCTTC.

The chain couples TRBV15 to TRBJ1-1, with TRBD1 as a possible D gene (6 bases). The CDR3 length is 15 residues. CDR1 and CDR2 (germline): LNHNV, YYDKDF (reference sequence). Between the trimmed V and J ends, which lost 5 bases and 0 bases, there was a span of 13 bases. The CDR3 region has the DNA TGTGCCACCAGCGACCGACGGACAGTGAACACTGAAGCTTTCTTT. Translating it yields CATSDRRTVNTEAFF. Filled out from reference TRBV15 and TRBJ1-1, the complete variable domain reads DAMVIQNPRYQVTQFGKPVTLSCSQTLNHNVMYWYQQKSSQAPKLLFHYYDKDFNNEADTPDNFQSRRPNTSFCFLDIRSPGLGDTAMYLCATSDRRTVNTEAFFGQGTRLTVV.

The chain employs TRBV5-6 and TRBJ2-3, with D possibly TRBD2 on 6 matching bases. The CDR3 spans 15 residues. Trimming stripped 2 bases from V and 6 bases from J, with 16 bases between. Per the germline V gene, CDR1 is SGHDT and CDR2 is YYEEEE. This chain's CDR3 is CASSFGGRRRDTQYF. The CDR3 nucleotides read TGTGCCAGCAGCTTCGGAGGGAGGCGGCGGGATACGCAGTATTTT. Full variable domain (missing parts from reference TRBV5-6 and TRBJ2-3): DAGVTQSPTHLIKTRGQQVTLRCSPKSGHDTVSWYQQALGQGPQFIFQYYEEEERQRGNFPDRFSGHQFPNYSSELNVNALLLGDSALYLCASSFGGRRRDTQYFGPGTRLTVL.

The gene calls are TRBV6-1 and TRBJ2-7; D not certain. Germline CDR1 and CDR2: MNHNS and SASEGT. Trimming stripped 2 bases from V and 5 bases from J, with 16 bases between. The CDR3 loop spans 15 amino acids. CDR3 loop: CASSEQSGHGNEQYF. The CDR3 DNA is TGTGCCAGCAGTGAACAAAGTGGCCATGGGAACGAGCAGTACTTC.

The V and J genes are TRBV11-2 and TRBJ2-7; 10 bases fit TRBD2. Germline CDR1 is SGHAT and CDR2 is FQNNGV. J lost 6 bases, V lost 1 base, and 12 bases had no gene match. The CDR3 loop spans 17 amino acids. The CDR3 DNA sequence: TGTGCCAGCAGCTTAGTACTAGCGGGATCCCTCCCGGGCGAGCAGTACTTC. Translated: CASSLVLAGSLPGEQYF.

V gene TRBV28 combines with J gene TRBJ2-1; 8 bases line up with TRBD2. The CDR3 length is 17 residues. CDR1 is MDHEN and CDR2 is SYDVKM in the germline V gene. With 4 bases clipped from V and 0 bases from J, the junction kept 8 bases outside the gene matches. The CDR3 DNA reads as TGTGCCAGCAGTTCGCCGCGGAGCGGGAGCTCCTACAATGAGCAGTTCTTC. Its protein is CASSSPRSGSSYNEQFF.

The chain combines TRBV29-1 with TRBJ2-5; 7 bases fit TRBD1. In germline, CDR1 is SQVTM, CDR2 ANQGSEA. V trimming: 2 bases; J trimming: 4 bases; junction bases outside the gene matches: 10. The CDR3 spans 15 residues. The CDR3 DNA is TGCAGCGTTGAAATTCGGGGCAGGGGGAGAGAGACCCAGTACTTC. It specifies CSVEIRGRGRETQYF. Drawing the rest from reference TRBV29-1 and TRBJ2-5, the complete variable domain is SAVISQKPSRDICQRGTSLTIQCQVDSQVTMMFWYRQQPGQSLTLIATANQGSEATYESGFVIDKFPISRPNLTFSTLTVSNMSPEDSSIYLCSVEIRGRGRETQYFGPGTRLLVL.

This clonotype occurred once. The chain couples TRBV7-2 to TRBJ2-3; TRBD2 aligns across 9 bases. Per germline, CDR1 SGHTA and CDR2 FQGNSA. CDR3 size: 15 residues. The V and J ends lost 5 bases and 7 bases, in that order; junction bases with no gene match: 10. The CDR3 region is CASSPMRAGGNTQYF. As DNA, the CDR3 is TGTGCCAGCAGCCCCATGCGAGCGGGAGGAAATACGCAGTATTTT. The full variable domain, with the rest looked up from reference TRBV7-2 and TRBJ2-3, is GAGVSQSPSNKVTEKGKDVELRCDPISGHTALYWYRQSLGQGLEFLIYFQGNSAPDKSGLPSDRFSAERTGGSVSTLTIQRTQQEDSAVYLCASSPMRAGGNTQYFGPGTRLTVL.

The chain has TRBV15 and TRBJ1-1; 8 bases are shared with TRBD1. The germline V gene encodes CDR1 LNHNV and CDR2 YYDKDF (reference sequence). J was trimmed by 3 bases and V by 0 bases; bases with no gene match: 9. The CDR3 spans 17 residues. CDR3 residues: CATSRDPTTGADTEAFF. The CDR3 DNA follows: TGTGCCACCAGCAGAGATCCGACGACAGGGGCGGACACTGAAGCTTTCTTT.

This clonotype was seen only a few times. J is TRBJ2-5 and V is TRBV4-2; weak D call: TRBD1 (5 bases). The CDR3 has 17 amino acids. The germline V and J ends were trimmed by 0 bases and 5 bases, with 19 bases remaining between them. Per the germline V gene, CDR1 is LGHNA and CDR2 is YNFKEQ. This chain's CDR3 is CASSQDGASVSVETQYF. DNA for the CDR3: TGTGCCAGCAGCCAAGATGGGGCATCGGTCTCGGTGGAGACCCAGTACTTC.

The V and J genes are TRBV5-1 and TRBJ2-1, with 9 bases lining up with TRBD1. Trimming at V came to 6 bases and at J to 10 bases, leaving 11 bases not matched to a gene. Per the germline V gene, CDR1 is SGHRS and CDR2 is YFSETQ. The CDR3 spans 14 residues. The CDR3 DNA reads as TGCGCCAGCATGCCGGGACAGGGTTTGAACGAGCAGTTCTTC. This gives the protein CASMPGQGLNEQFF.

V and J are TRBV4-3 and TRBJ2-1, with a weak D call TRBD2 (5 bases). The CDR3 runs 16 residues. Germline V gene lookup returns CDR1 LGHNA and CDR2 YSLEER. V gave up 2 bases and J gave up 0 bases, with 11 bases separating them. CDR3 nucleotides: TGCGCCAGCAGCCAAAATAGCGAGAGCTCCTACAATGAGCAGTTCTTC. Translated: CASSQNSESSYNEQFF.

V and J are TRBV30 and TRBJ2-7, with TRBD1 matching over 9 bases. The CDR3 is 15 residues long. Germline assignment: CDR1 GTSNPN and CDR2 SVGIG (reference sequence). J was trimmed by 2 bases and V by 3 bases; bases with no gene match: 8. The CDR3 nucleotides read TGTGCCTGGAGCCCGGGACAGGGAAGTGCCTACGAGCAGTACTTC. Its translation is CAWSPGQGSAYEQYF. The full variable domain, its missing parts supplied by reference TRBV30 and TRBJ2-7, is SQTIHQWPATLVQPVGSPLSLECTVEGTSNPNLYWYRQAAGRGLQLLFYSVGIGQISSEVPQNLSASRPQDRQFILSSKKLLLSDSGFYLCAWSPGQGSAYEQYFGPGTRLTVT.

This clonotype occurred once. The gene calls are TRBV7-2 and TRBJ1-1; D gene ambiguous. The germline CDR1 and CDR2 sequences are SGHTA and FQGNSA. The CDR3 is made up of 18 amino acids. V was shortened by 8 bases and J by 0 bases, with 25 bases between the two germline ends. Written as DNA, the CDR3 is TGTGCCAGCGCCAGAGGGAGAGGAGGACCGAGGGTGAACACTGAAGCTTTCTTT. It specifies CASARGRGGPRVNTEAFF.

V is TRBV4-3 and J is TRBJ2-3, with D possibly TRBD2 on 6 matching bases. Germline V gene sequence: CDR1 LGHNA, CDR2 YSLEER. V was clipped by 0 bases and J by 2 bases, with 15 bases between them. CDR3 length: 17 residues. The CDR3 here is CASSQDASLAATDTQYF. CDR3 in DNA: TGCGCCAGCAGCCAAGACGCCTCTTTAGCGGCCACAGATACGCAGTATTTT.

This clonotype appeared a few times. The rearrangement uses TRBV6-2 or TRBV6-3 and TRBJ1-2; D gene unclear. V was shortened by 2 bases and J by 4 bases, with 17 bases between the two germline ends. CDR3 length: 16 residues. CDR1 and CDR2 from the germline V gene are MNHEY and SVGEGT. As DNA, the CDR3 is TGTGCCAGCAGTTACGGAGCCCGTCAAGGCGTCTATGGCTACACCTTC. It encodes CASSYGARQGVYGYTF.

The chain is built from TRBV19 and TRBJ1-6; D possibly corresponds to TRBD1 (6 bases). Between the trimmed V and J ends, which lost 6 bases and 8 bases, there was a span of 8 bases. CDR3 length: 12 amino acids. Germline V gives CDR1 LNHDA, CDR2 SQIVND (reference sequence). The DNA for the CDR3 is TGTGCCAGTAGGACAGGATATTCACCCCTCCACTTT. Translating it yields CASRTGYSPLHF.

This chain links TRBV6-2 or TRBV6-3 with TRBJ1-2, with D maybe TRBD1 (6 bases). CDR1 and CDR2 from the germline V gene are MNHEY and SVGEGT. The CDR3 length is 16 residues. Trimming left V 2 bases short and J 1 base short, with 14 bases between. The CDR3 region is CASSYERTANNYGYTF. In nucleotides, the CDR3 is TGTGCCAGCAGTTACGAAAGGACAGCAAATAACTATGGCTACACCTTC.

This CDR3 reads CASSPIPRLEDEQYF. The CDR3 nucleotides are TGTGCCAGCTCACCTATACCCCGCCTTGAAGACGAGCAGTACTTC. V usage is TRBV18 and J usage is TRBJ2-7; no firm D call. Trimming stripped 3 bases from V and 5 bases from J, with 17 bases between. The CDR3 runs 15 residues. Germline CDR1 and CDR2: KGHSH and LQKENI.

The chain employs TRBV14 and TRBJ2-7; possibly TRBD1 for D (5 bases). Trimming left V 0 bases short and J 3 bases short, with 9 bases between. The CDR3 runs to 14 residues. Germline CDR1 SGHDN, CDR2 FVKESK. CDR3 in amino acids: CASSQDPGHYEQYF. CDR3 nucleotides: TGTGCCAGCAGCCAAGACCCAGGACACTACGAGCAGTACTTC.

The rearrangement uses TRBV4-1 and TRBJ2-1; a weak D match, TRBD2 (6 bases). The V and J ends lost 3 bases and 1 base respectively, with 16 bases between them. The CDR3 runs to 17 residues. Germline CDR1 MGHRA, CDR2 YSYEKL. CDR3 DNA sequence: TGCGCCAGCAGCCATGGGGACTCTGGAATGTCCTACAATGAGCAGTTCTTC. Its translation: CASSHGDSGMSYNEQFF.

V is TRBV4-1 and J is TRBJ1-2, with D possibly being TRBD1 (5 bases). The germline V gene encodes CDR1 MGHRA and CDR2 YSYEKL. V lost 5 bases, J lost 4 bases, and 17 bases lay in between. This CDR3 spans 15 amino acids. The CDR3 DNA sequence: TGCGCCAGCAGCGAATCTCCCGGGGCGGGCTATGGCTACACCTTC. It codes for CASSESPGAGYGYTF.

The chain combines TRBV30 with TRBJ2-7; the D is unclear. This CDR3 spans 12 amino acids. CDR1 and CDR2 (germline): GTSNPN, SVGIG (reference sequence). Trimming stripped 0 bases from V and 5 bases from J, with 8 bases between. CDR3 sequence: CAWSVTENEQYF. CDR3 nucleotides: TGTGCCTGGAGTGTAACGGAGAACGAGCAGTACTTC.

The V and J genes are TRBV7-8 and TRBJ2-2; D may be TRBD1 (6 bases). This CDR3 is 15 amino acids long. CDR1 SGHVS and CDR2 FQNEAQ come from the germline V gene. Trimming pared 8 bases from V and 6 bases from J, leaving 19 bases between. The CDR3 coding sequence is TGTGCCAGCGGCGAACAGGGTATTTGGGCCGGGGAGCTGTTTTTT. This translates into CASGEQGIWAGELFF.

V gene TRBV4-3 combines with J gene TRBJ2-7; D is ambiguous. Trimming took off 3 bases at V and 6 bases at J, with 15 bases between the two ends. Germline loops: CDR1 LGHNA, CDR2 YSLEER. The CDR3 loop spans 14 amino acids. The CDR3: CASSQARSDGEQYF. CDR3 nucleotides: TGCGCCAGCAGCCAGGCCAGGTCGGATGGCGAGCAGTACTTC.

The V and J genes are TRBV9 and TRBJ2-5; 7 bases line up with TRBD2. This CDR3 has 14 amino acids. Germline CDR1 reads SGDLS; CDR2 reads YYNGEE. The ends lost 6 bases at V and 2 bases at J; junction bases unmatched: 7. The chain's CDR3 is CASTLGRDQETQYF. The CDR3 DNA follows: TGTGCCAGCACCCTAGGGAGGGATCAAGAGACCCAGTACTTC.